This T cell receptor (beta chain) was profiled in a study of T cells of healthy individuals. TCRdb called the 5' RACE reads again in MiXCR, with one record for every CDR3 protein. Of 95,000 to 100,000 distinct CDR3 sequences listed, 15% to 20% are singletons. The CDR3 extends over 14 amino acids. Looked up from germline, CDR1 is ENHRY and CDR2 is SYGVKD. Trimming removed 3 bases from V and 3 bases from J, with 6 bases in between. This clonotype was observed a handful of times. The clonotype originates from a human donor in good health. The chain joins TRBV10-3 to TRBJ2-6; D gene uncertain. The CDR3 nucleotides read TGTGCCATCAGTGAACAGAGTGGGGCCAACGTCCTGACTTTC. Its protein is CAISEQSGANVLTF.